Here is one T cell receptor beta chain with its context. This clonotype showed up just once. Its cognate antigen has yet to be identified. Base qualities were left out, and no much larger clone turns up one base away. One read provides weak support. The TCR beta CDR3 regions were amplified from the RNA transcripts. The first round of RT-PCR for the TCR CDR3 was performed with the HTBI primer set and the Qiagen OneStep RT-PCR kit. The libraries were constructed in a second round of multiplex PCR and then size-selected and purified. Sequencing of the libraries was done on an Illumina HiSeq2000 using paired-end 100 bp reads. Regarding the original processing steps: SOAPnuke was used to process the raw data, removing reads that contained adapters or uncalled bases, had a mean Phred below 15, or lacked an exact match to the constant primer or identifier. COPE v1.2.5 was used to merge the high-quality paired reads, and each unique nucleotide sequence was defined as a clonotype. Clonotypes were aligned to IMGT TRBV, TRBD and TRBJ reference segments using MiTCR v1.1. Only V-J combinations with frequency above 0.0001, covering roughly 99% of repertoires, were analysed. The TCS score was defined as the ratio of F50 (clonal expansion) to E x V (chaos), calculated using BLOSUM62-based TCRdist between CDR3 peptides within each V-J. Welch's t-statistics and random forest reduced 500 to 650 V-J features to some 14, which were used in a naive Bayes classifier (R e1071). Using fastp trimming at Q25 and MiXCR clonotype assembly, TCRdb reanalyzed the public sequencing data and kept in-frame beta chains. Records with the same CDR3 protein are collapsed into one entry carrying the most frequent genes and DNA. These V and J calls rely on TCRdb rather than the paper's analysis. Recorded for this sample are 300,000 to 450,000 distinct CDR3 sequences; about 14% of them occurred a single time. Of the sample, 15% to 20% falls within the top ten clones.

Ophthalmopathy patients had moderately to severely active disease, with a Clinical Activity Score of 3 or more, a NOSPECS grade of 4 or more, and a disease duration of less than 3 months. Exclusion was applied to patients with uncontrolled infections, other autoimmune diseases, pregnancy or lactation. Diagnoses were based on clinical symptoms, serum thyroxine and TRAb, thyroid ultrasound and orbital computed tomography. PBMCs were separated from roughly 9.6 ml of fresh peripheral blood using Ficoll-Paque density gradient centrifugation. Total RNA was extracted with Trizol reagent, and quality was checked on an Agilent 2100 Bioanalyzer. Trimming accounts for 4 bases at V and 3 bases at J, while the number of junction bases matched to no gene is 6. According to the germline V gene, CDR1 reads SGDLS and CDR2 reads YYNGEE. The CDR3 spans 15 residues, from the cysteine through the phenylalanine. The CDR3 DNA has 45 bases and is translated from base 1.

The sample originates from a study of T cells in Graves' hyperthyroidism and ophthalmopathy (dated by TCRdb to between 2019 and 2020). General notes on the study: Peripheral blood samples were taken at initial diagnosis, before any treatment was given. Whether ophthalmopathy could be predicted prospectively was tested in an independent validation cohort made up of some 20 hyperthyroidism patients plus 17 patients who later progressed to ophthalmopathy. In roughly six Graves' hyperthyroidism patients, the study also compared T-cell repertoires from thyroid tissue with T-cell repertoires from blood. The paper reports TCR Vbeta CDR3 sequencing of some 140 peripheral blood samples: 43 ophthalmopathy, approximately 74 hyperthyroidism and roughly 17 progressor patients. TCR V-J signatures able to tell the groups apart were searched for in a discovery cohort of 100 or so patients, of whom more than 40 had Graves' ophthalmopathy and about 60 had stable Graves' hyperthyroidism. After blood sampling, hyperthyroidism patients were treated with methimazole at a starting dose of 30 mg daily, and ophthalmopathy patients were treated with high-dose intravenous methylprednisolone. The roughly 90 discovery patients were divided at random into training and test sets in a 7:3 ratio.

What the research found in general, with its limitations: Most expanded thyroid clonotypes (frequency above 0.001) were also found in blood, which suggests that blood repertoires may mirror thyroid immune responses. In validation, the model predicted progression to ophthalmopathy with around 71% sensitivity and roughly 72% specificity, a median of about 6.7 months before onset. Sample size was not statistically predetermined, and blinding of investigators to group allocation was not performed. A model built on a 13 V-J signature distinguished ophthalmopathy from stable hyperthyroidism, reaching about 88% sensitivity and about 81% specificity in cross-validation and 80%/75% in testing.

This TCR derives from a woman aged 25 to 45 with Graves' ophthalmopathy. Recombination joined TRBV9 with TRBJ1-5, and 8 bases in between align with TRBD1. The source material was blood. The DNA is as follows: TGTGCCAGCAGCCCGACAGGGGCCTTCAATCAGCCCCAGCATTTT. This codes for CASSPTGAFNQPQHF.